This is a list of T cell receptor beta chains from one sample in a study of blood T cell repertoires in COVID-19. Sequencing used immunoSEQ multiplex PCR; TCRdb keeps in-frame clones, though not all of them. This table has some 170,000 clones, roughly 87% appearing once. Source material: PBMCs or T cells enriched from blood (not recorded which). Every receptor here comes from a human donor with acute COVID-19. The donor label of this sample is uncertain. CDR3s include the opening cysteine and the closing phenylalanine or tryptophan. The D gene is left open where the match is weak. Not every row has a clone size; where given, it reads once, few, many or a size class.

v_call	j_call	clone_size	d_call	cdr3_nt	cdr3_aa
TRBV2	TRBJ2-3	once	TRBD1	TGTGCCAGGGGACAGGGGTATGGCACAGATACGCAGTATTTT	CARGQGYGTDTQYF
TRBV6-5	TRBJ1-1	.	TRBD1	TGTGCCAGCAGTTTATCCGGGACAGCGACTGAAGCTTTCTTT	CASSLSGTATEAFF
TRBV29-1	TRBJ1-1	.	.	TGCAGCGTTGCCACACACCTTCGAATAAACACTGAAGCTTTCTTT	CSVATHLRINTEAFF
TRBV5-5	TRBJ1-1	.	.	TGTGCCAGCAGCTTCGGGCAGGGGAACACTGAAGCTTTCTTT	CASSFGQGNTEAFF
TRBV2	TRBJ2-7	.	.	TGTGCCAGCAGTGGGGGAGCAGCCTACGAGCAGTACTTC	CASSGGAAYEQYF
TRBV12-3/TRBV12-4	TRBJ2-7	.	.	TGTGCCAGCAGCCGACAGCCATCCTACGAGCAGTACTTC	CASSRQPSYEQYF
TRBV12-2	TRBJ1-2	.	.	TGTGCAAGTCGCTTAGCCGTACAGGCAAACTATGGCTACACCTTC	CASRLAVQANYGYTF
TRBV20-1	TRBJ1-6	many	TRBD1	TGCAGTGCTAGTGACACAGGGGGCTTCAATAATTCACCCCTCCACTTT	CSASDTGGFNNSPLHF
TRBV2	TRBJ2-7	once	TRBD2	TGTGCCAGCAACCCTCACCCGGGACTAGCGGGGACCTACGAGCAGTACTTC	CASNPHPGLAGTYEQYF
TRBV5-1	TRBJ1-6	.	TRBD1	TGCGCCAGCAGCCCAGGGGACAGTGGGTCACCCCTCCACTTT	CASSPGDSGSPLHF
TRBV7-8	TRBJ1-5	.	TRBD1	TGTGCCAGCAGCCACGGGACAGGTCTTAGCAATCAGCCCCAGCATTTT	CASSHGTGLSNQPQHF
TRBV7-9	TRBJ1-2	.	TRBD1	TGTGCCAGCAGCTTAGAGACAGGGGCCATCCTCTATGGCTACACCTTC	CASSLETGAILYGYTF
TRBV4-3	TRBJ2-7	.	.	TGCGCCAGCAGCCAAGCTTTACTAGGGAGAGGCGAGCAGTACTTC	CASSQALLGRGEQYF
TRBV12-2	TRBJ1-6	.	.	TGTGCAAGTCGCGTCACCCGCGGACAGGGTAGTAAGTCACCCCTCCACTTT	CASRVTRGQGSKSPLHF
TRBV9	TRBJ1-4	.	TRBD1	TGTGCCAGCAGCCCGGGGACAGGAGAGCTGTTTTTT	CASSPGTGELFF
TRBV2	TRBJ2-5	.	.	TGTGCCAGCAGTAAAACAGGGCTGGAGACCCAGTACTTC	CASSKTGLETQYF
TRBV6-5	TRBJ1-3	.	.	TGTGCCAGCAGGTCCGACAGTGGAAACACCATATATTTT	CASRSDSGNTIYF
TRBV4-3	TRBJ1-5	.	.	TGCGCCAGCAGCCAAGAGGAGGGAGTGGGTCAGCCCCAGCATTTT	CASSQEEGVGQPQHF
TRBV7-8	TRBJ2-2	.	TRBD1	TGTGCCAGCAGGCCTACAGGGGAAACCGGGGAGCTGTTTTTT	CASRPTGETGELFF
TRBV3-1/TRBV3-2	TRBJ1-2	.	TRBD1	TGTGCCAGCAGCCAAGATTCTGGACAGGGGAGATTCGTCAACTATGGCTACACCTTC	CASSQDSGQGRFVNYGYTF
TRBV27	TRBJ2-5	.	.	TGTGCCAGCAGCCCCAATCCGAGTTTCCAAGAGACCCAGTACTTC	CASSPNPSFQETQYF
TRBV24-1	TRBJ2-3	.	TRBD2	TGTGCCACCAGTGACCCCCAGCGGGGGACCACAGATACGCAGTATTTT	CATSDPQRGTTDTQYF
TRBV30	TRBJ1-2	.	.	TGTGCCTGGAGTATCTGGGGGGGGGCACAGAGCTACACCTTC	CAWSIWGGAQSYTF
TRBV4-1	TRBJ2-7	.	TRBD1	TGCGCCAGCAGCCAAAGGACAGGTTATTCCTACGAGCAGTACTTC	CASSQRTGYSYEQYF
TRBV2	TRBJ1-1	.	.	TGTGCCAGCATTCGGTTCGAGAACACTGAAGCTTTCTTT	CASIRFENTEAFF
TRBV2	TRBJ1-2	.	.	TGTGCCAGCAGGGCCACTCTACTCCCACGGGACTATGGCTACACCTTC	CASRATLLPRDYGYTF
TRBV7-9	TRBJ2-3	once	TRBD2	TGTGCCAGCAGCTTAGCTGTAGGGACTAGCGGGGAAGATACGCAGTATTTT	CASSLAVGTSGEDTQYF
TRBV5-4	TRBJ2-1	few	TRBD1	TGTGCCAGCAGCCCCTCCCCCACAGGGGGGAACAATGAGCAGTTCTTC	CASSPSPTGGNNEQFF